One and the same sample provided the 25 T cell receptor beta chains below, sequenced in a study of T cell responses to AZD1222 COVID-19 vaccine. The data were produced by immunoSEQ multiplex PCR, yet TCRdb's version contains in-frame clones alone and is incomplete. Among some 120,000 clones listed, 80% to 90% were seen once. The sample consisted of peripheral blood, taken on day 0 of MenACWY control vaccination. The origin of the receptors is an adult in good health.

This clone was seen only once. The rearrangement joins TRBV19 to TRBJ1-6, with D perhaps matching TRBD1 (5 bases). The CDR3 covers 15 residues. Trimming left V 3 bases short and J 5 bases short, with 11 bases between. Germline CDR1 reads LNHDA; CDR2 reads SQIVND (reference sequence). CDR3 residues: CASSMTAANNSPLHF. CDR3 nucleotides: TGTGCCAGTAGTATGACAGCAGCTAATAATTCACCCCTCCACTTT.

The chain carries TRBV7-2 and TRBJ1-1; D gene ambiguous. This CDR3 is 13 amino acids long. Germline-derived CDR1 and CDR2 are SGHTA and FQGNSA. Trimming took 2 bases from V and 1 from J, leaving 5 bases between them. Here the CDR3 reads CASSLTENTEAFF. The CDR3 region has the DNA TGTGCCAGCAGCTTAACCGAGAACACTGAAGCTTTCTTT.

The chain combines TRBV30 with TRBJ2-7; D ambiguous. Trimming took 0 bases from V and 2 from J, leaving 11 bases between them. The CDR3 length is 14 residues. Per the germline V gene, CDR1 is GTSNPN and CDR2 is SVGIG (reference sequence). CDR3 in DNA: TGTGCCTGGAGTGTACGTCTTGTACCCTACGAGCAGTACTTC. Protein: CAWSVRLVPYEQYF.

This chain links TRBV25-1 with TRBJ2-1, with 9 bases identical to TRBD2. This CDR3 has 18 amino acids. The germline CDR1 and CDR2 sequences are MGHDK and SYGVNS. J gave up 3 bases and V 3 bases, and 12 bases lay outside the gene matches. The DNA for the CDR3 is TGTGCCAGCAGTGAGCCATCCCTAGCGGGACATCTCTACAATGAGCAGTTCTTC. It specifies CASSEPSLAGHLYNEQFF.

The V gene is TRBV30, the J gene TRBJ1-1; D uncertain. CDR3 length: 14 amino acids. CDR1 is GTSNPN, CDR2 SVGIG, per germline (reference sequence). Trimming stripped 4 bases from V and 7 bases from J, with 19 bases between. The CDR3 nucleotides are TGTGCCTGGACTTCATTCCCCGAAGTCGGTGAAGCTTTCTTT. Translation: CAWTSFPEVGEAFF. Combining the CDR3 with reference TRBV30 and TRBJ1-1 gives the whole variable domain SQTIHQWPATLVQPVGSPLSLECTVEGTSNPNLYWYRQAAGRGLQLLFYSVGIGQISSEVPQNLSASRPQDRQFILSSKKLLLSDSGFYLCAWTSFPEVGEAFFGQGTRLTVV.

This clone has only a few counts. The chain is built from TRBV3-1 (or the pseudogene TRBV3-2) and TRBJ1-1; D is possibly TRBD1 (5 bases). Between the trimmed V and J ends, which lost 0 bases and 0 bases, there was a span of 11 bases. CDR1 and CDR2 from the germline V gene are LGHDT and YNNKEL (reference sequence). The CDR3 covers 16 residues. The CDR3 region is CASSQDLGEVNTEAFF. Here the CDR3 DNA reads TGTGCCAGCAGCCAAGATTTGGGGGAGGTGAACACTGAAGCTTTCTTT.

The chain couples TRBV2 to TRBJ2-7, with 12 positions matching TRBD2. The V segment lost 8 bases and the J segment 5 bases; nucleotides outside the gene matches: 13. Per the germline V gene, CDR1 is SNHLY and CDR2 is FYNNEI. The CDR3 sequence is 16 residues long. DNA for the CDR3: TGTGCCAGCCGACGGAGCGGGGGACTAGCGGGCGACGAGCAGTACTTC. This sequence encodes CASRRSGGLAGDEQYF. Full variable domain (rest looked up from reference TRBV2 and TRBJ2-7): EPEVTQTPSHQVTQMGQEVILRCVPISNHLYFYWYRQILGQKVEFLVSFYNNEISEKSEIFDDQFSVERPDGSNFTLKIRSTKLEDSAMYFCASRRSGGLAGDEQYFGPGTRLTVT.

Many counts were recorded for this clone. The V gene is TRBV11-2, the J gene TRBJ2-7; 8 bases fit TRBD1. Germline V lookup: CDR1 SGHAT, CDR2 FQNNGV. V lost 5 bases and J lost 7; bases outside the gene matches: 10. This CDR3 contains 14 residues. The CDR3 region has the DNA TGTGCCAGCAGCAACTGGACAGGGACACTGGAGCAGTACTTC. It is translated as CASSNWTGTLEQYF.

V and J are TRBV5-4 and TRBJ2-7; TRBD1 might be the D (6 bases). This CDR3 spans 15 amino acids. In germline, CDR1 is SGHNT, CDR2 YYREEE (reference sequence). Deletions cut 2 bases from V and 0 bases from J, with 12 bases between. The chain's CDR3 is CASSFGTLSSYEQYF. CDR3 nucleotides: TGTGCCAGCAGCTTCGGGACACTTAGCTCCTACGAGCAGTACTTC.

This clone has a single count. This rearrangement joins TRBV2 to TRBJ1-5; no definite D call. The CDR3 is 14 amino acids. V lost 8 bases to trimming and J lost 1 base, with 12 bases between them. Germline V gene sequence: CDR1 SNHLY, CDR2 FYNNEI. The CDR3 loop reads CASGHAGSNQPQHF. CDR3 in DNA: TGTGCCAGCGGTCATGCGGGAAGCAATCAGCCCCAGCATTTT.

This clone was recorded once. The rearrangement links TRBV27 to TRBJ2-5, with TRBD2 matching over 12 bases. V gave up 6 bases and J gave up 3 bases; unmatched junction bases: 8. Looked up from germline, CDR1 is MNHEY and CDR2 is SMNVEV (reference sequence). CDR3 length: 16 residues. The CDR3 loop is CASSRSSGRAEETQYF. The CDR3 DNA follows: TGTGCCAGCAGCCGTTCTAGCGGGAGGGCCGAAGAGACCCAGTACTTC.

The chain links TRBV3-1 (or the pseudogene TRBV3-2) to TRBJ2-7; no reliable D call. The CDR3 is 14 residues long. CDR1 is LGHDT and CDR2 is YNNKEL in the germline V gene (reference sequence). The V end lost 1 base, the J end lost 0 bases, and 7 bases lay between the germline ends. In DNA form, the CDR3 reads TGTGCCAGCAGCCAAGGACCAAGCTCCTACGAGCAGTACTTC. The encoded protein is CASSQGPSSYEQYF.

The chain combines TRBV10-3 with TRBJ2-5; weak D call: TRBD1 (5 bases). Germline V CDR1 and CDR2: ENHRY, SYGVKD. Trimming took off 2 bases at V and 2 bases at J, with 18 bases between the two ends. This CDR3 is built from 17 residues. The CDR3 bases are TGTGCCATCAGTGAGGGGTTGGGAAGGGGCGTTCAAGAGACCCAGTACTTC. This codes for CAISEGLGRGVQETQYF.

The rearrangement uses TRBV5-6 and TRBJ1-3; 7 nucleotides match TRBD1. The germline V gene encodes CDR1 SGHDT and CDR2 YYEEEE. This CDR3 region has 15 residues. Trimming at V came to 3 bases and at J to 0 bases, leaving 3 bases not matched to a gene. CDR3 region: CASSWTGSSGNTIYF. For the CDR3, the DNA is TGTGCCAGCAGCTGGACAGGTTCCTCTGGAAACACCATATATTTT.

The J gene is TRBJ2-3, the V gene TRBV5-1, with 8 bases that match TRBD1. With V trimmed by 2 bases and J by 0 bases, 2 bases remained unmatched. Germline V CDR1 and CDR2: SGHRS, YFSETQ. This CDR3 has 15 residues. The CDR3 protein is CASSLQGDSTDTQYF. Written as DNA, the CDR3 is TGCGCCAGCAGCTTACAGGGGGATAGCACAGATACGCAGTATTTT.

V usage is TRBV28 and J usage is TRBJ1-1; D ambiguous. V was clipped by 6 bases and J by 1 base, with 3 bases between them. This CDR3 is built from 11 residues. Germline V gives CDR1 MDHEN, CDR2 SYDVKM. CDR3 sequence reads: CASSRNTEAFF. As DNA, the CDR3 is TGTGCCAGCAGCCGGAACACTGAAGCTTTCTTT.

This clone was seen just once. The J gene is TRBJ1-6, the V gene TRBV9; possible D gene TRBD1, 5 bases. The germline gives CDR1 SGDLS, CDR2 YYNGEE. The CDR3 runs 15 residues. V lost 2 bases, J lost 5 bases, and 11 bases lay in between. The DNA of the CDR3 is TGTGCCAGCAGCGTTAGGGCAGGGAATAATTCACCCCTCCACTTT. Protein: CASSVRAGNNSPLHF.

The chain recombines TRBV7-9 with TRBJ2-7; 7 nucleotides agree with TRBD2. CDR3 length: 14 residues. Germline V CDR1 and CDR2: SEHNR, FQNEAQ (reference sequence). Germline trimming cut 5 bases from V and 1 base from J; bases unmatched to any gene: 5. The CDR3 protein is CASSPGEGSYEQYF. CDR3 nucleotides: TGTGCCAGCAGCCCCGGGGAGGGGTCCTACGAGCAGTACTTC.

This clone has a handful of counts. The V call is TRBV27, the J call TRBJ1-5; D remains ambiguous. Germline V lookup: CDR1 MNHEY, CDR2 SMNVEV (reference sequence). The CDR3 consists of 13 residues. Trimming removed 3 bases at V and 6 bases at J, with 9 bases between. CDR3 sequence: CASSLREGQPQHF. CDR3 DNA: TGTGCCAGCAGTTTGAGGGAAGGTCAGCCCCAGCATTTT.

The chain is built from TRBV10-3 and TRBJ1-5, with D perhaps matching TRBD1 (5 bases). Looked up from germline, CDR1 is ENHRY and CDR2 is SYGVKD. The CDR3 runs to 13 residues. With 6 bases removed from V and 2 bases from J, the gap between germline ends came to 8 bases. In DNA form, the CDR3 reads TGTGCCATCAGCCGGGACGGCAATCAGCCCCAGCATTTT. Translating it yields CAISRDGNQPQHF.

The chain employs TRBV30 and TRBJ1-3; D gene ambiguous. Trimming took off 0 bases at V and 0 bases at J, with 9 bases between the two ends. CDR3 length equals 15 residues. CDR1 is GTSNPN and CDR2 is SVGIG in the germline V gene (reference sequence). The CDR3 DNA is TGTGCCTGGAGTGTAAAGGCAGGCTCTGGAAACACCATATATTTT. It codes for CAWSVKAGSGNTIYF.

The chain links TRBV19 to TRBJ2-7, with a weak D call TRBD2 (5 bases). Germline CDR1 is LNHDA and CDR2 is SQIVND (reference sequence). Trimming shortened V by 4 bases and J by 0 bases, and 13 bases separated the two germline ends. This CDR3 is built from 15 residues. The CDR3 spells CASSKISGTSYEQYF. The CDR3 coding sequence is TGTGCCAGTAGTAAGATCAGCGGCACCTCCTACGAGCAGTACTTC.

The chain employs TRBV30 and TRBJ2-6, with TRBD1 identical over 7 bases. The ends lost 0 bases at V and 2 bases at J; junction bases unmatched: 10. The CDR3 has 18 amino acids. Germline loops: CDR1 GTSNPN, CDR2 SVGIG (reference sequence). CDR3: CAWSVPGRGRTGANVLTF. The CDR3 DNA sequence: TGTGCCTGGAGTGTTCCAGGTAGGGGGCGAACTGGGGCCAACGTCCTGACTTTC. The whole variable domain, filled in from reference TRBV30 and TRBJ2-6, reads SQTIHQWPATLVQPVGSPLSLECTVEGTSNPNLYWYRQAAGRGLQLLFYSVGIGQISSEVPQNLSASRPQDRQFILSSKKLLLSDSGFYLCAWSVPGRGRTGANVLTFGAGSRLTVL.

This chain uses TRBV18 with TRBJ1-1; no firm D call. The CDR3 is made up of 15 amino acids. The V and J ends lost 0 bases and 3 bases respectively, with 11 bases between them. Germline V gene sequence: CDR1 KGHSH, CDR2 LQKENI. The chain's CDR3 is CASSPPTGKDTEAFF. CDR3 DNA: TGTGCCAGCTCACCACCAACGGGGAAAGACACTGAAGCTTTCTTT.

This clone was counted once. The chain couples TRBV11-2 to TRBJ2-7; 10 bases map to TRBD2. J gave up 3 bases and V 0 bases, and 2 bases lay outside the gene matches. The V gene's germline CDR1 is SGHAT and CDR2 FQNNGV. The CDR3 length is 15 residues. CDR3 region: CASSLERTSGYEQYF. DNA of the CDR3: TGTGCCAGCAGCTTAGAAAGGACTAGCGGCTACGAGCAGTACTTC.